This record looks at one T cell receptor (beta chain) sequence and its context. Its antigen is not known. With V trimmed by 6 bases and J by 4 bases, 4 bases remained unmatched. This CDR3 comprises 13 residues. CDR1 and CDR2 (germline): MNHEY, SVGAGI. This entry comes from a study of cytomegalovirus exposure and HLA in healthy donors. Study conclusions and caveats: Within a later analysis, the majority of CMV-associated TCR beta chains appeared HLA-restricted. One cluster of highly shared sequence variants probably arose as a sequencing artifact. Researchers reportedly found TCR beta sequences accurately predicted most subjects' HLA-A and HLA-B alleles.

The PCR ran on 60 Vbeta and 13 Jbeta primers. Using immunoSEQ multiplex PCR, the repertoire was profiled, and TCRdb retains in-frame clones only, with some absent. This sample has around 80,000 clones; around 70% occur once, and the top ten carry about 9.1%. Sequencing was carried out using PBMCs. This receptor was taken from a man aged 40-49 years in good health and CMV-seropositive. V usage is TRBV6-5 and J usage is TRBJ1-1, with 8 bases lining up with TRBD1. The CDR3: CASRAGGSTEAFF. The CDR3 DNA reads TGTGCCAGCAGAGCAGGGGGCTCCACTGAAGCTTTCTTT.